Below are 31 T cell receptor beta chains sequenced from a single sample in a study of regulatory T cells in long-lasting Graves disease. As to time point: persistent/refractory GD, antithyroid drugs over 5 years with positive TRAb. Making the TCR library involved RNA that had been extracted from PBMCs. Relying on iRepertoire HTBI primers and Arm-PCR of CDR3 regions, the team built TCR beta libraries. Via MiXCR, TCRdb re-called the multiplex PCR reads, giving one row per CDR3 protein. Of around 500,000 distinct CDR3 sequences in the sample, roughly 20% were seen once. Material: peripheral blood mononuclear cells (PBMCs), obtained when the disease was refractory, from a patient treated with antithyroid drugs. The receptors shown here come from a female donor with Graves disease.

J is TRBJ2-7 and V is TRBV30, with TRBD1 matching 10 bases. The junction had 6 bases not matched to a gene; V was cut back by 5 bases and J by 5 bases. This CDR3 has 13 residues. Germline V gene sequence: CDR1 GTSNPN, CDR2 SVGIG (reference sequence). CDR3 loop: CAWDIGQGDEQYF. DNA of the CDR3: TGTGCCTGGGACATCGGACAGGGGGACGAGCAGTACTTC.

The table lists this clonotype with a few counts. V and J are TRBV13 and TRBJ2-5; 14 bases align to TRBD2. J lost 2 bases, V lost 0 bases, and 2 bases had no gene match. CDR3 size: 17 residues. Germline loops: CDR1 PRHDT, CDR2 FYEKMQ (reference sequence). CDR3 residues: CASSLGTSGRVQETQYF. The CDR3 DNA follows: TGTGCCAGCAGCTTAGGGACTAGCGGGAGGGTTCAAGAGACCCAGTACTTC. Together with reference TRBV13 and TRBJ2-5, the CDR3 gives the full variable domain: AAGVIQSPRHLIKEKRETATLKCYPIPRHDTVYWYQQGPGQDPQFLISFYEKMQSDKGSIPDRFSAQQFSDYHSELNMSSLELGDSALYFCASSLGTSGRVQETQYFGPGTRLLVL.

This clonotype was seen at least ten times. In nucleotides, the CDR3 is TGTGCCAGCACCCCCCGGCGGGAACCCTATGGCTACACCTTC. Protein sequence: CASTPRREPYGYTF. The rearrangement uses TRBV5-4 and TRBJ1-2; D is ambiguous. This CDR3 comprises 14 residues. The ends were cut back, 6 bases at V and 4 bases at J, with 16 bases in the middle. Germline CDR1 is SGHNT and CDR2 is YYREEE (reference sequence).

This clonotype appeared many times. The chain recombines TRBV12-3 or TRBV12-4 with TRBJ2-7, with D perhaps TRBD1 (5 bases). The CDR3 runs 12 residues. The V end was cut by 5 bases, the J end by 4 bases, with 9 bases between. The CDR3 DNA sequence: TGTGCCAGCAGTATGACAGTTTACGAGCAGTACTTC. Its translation: CASSMTVYEQYF.

In its sample, this clonotype was seen many times. The chain links TRBV28 to TRBJ2-7; D tentatively reads TRBD1 or TRBD2 (6 bases each). The CDR3 is made up of 16 amino acids. CDR1 MDHEN and CDR2 SYDVKM come from the germline V gene. V lost 1 base and J 6 bases, leaving 19 bases between the germline ends. The CDR3 DNA follows: TGTGCCAGCAGTTTATATAGGGGGGCCAGTTGGGGCGAGCAGTACTTC. Protein product: CASSLYRGASWGEQYF. The whole variable domain, remainder taken from reference TRBV28 and TRBJ2-7, is DVKVTQSSRYLVKRTGEKVFLECVQDMDHENMFWYRQDPGLGLRLIYFSYDVKMKEKGDIPEGYSVSREKKERFSLILESASTNQTSMYLCASSLYRGASWGEQYFGPGTRLTVT.

This chain connects TRBV19 to TRBJ2-3; TRBD1 matches at 8 bases. CDR1 LNHDA and CDR2 SQIVND come from the germline V gene (reference sequence). Trimming took 4 bases from V and 5 from J; bases not matched to a gene: 2. The CDR3 covers 13 residues. CDR3 sequence reads: CASSTGTGDTQYF. The CDR3 coding sequence is TGTGCCAGTAGTACCGGGACAGGAGATACGCAGTATTTT.

In this sample, this clonotype turned up once. This chain links TRBV30 with TRBJ2-1; D is unresolved. The CDR3 contains 13 residues. V was cut by 0 bases and J by 4 bases, with 7 bases left in between. Germline-derived CDR1 and CDR2 are GTSNPN and SVGIG (reference sequence). The DNA for the CDR3 is TGTGCCTGGAGTGTATTATGGTACAATGAGCAGTTCTTC. This encodes CAWSVLWYNEQFF.

This clonotype has at least ten counts. This chain uses TRBV6-9 with TRBJ2-2; no reliable D call. The CDR3 loop spans 17 amino acids. The V gene lost 4 bases and the J gene lost 0 bases, with 15 bases spanning the gap. Germline loops: CDR1 MNHGY, CDR2 SVAAGI. The CDR3 is CASSLLQIAPNTGELFF. The CDR3 DNA sequence: TGTGCCAGCAGTTTACTCCAGATCGCCCCGAACACCGGGGAGCTGTTTTTT.

The V call is TRBV29-1, the J call TRBJ2-7; no clear D. CDR1 and CDR2 from the germline V gene are SQVTM and ANQGSEA. The germline V and J ends were trimmed by 4 bases and 3 bases, with 10 bases remaining between them. The CDR3 spans 12 residues. This CDR3 reads CSVGRTRYEQYF. The CDR3 DNA reads TGCAGCGTTGGCCGGACCCGCTACGAGCAGTACTTC.

This clonotype was detected many times. The rearrangement joins TRBV28 to TRBJ1-5, with D perhaps TRBD1 (6 bases). V was cut by 1 base and J by 5 bases, with 15 bases left in between. CDR3 size: 16 residues. From germline, CDR1 is MDHEN and CDR2 SYDVKM. The CDR3 loop reads CASSLLQGGIDQPQHF. The CDR3 bases are TGTGCCAGCAGTTTATTACAGGGCGGAATTGATCAGCCCCAGCATTTT.

The rearrangement joins TRBV3-1 to TRBJ2-5; TRBD2 matches 13 bases. The germline CDR1 and CDR2 sequences are LGHDT and YNNKEL (reference sequence). This CDR3 contains 18 residues. After removal of 4 bases from V and 5 bases from J, the junction contained 13 bases not matched to a gene. CDR3 sequence: CASSLRQLAGGARETQYF. CDR3 in DNA: TGTGCCAGCAGCCTGAGGCAACTAGCGGGAGGGGCGAGGGAGACCCAGTACTTC.

This clonotype was counted only a few times. The chain is built from TRBV30 and TRBJ2-4; 8 nucleotides match TRBD1. The J segment lost 12 bases and the V segment lost 3 bases, leaving 10 bases of the junction unmatched. The CDR3 runs 13 residues. CDR1 and CDR2 (germline): GTSNPN, SVGIG (reference sequence). The CDR3 DNA follows: TGTGCCTGGAGCGTTGACAGGGGCGGGAATCAGTACTTC. It codes for CAWSVDRGGNQYF. Full variable domain (outside the CDR3, taken from reference TRBV30 and TRBJ2-4): SQTIHQWPATLVQPVGSPLSLECTVEGTSNPNLYWYRQAAGRGLQLLFYSVGIGQISSEVPQNLSASRPQDRQFILSSKKLLLSDSGFYLCAWSVDRGGNQYFGAGTRLSVL.

The V call is TRBV29-1, the J call TRBJ2-1; D call uncertain. CDR3 size: 15 residues. The V end lost 1 base, the J end lost 7 bases, and 17 bases lay between the germline ends. Germline lookup yields CDR1 SQVTM and CDR2 ANQGSEA. The CDR3 DNA sequence: TGCAGCGTTGAAGGTGTCTCCAGTCTCCCTAATGAGCAGTTCTTC. The encoded protein is CSVEGVSSLPNEQFF.

This chain joins TRBV29-1 and TRBJ2-5, with TRBD2 identical over 8 bases. CDR3 length: 14 amino acids. J gave up 7 bases and V 2 bases, and 9 bases lay outside the gene matches. Germline CDR1 reads SQVTM; CDR2 reads ANQGSEA. CDR3 in amino acids: CSVEPGREPGTQYF. CDR3 DNA sequence: TGCAGCGTTGAACCCGGGAGGGAGCCAGGGACCCAGTACTTC.

The table lists this clonotype with many counts. V and J are TRBV28 and TRBJ1-2; D gene unclear. This CDR3 comprises 13 residues. Germline assignment: CDR1 MDHEN and CDR2 SYDVKM. Trimming pared 5 bases from V and 0 bases from J, leaving 7 bases between. CDR3 DNA: TGTGCCAGCAGTCCTAACGCTAACTATGGCTACACCTTC. It encodes CASSPNANYGYTF.

The V and J genes are TRBV25-1 and TRBJ2-3; no definite D call. The germline CDR1 and CDR2 sequences are MGHDK and SYGVNS. CDR3 size: 13 residues. V lost 5 bases and J 2 bases, leaving 8 bases between the germline ends. The DNA for the CDR3 is TGTGCCAGCAGTACTAAAATCACAGATACGCAGTATTTT. It encodes CASSTKITDTQYF.

The sample holds many counts of this clonotype. The gene calls are TRBV7-8 and TRBJ2-5; D might be TRBD2 (6 bases). Between the trimmed V and J ends, which lost 6 bases and 7 bases, there was a span of 15 bases. The CDR3 sequence is 13 residues long. Germline V gene lookup returns CDR1 SGHVS and CDR2 FQNEAQ. The DNA for the CDR3 is TGTGCCAGCAGGGAGACAGACGGGGGGACCCAGTACTTC. Translated, it gives CASRETDGGTQYF.

The chain employs TRBV28 and TRBJ2-7; D possibly corresponds to TRBD2 (6 bases). This CDR3 contains 15 residues. With 7 bases removed from V and 0 bases from J, the gap between germline ends came to 16 bases. Germline loops: CDR1 MDHEN, CDR2 SYDVKM. The CDR3 DNA follows: TGTGCCAGCAATTTGTTCGGGGGAAGCTCCTACGAGCAGTACTTC. Translation: CASNLFGGSSYEQYF.

This clonotype was recorded at least ten times. The V call is TRBV28, the J call TRBJ1-5, with D maybe TRBD1 (6 bases). Trimming cost V 6 bases and J 7 bases, with 13 bases left between them. Germline V gene sequence: CDR1 MDHEN, CDR2 SYDVKM. CDR3 length: 13 residues. CDR3 sequence (DNA): TGTGCCAGCAGACAAAACAGGGACCAGCCCCAGCATTTT. Its translation is CASRQNRDQPQHF.

The table lists this clonotype with a few counts. V and J are TRBV6-2 or TRBV6-3 and TRBJ1-2; a possible D gene is TRBD1 (5 bases). Germline V gene data show CDR1 as MNHEY and CDR2 as SVGEGT. Between the trimmed V and J ends, which lost 0 bases and 8 bases, there was a span of 10 bases. CDR3 length equals 13 residues. In nucleotides, the CDR3 is TGTGCCAGCAGTTACTCGGCAGGGACCGGCTACACCTTC. Its protein is CASSYSAGTGYTF.

This clonotype showed up many times. The chain uses TRBV7-2 and TRBJ1-1; D gene unclear. The CDR3 contains 13 residues. The V and J ends lost 3 bases and 8 bases respectively, with 13 bases between them. CDR1 is SGHTA and CDR2 is FQGNSA in the germline V gene. The DNA for the CDR3 is TGTGCCAGCAGCTTTGGAGACCGGACCGAAGCTTTCTTT. This sequence encodes CASSFGDRTEAFF. Variable domain in full (rest from reference TRBV7-2 and TRBJ1-1): GAGVSQSPSNKVTEKGKDVELRCDPISGHTALYWYRQSLGQGLEFLIYFQGNSAPDKSGLPSDRFSAERTGGSVSTLTIQRTQQEDSAVYLCASSFGDRTEAFFGQGTRLTVV.

This chain joins TRBV30 and TRBJ1-1; D gene uncertain. Germline assignment: CDR1 GTSNPN and CDR2 SVGIG (reference sequence). V lost 0 bases, J lost 3 bases, and 2 bases lay in between. The CDR3 runs 11 residues. The CDR3 coding sequence is TGTGCCTGGAGTGTGTACACTGAAGCTTTCTTT. This translates into CAWSVYTEAFF.

CDR3 DNA sequence: TGCAGTGCCGTCGGATCCTCCTACGAGCAGTACTTC. Its translation is CSAVGSSYEQYF. This rearrangement joins TRBV20-1 to TRBJ2-7; D not certain. This CDR3 is 12 amino acids long. Trimming left V 6 bases short and J 0 bases short, with 9 bases between. Germline CDR1 reads DFQATT; CDR2 reads SNEGSKA (reference sequence).

This clonotype was observed many times. The chain links TRBV7-9 to TRBJ1-1, with D possibly matching TRBD1 (5 bases). The V and J ends lost 3 bases and 1 base respectively, with 9 bases between them. The CDR3 spans 14 residues. The germline V gene has CDR1 SEHNR and CDR2 FQNEAQ (reference sequence). This CDR3 reads CASSFDGGNTEAFF. As DNA, the CDR3 is TGTGCCAGCAGCTTCGATGGGGGGAACACTGAAGCTTTCTTT.

This clonotype occurred once. The chain joins TRBV7-6 to TRBJ2-2; 10 bases fit TRBD1. Per germline, CDR1 SGHVS and CDR2 FNYEAQ. With 5 bases clipped from V and 1 base from J, the junction kept 10 bases outside the gene matches. This CDR3 is 18 amino acids long. The CDR3 sequence is CASSLLTGGAGNTGELFF. The CDR3 nucleotides are TGTGCCAGCAGCCTCCTGACAGGGGGCGCAGGGAACACCGGGGAGCTGTTTTTT.

The V and J genes are TRBV12-3 or TRBV12-4 and TRBJ2-7; 7 bases line up with TRBD2. Germline trimming cut 3 bases from V and 6 bases from J; bases unmatched to any gene: 5. The CDR3 covers 13 residues. The DNA of the CDR3 is TGTGCCAGCAGTTTTTGGGAGGGCCCCGAGCAGTACTTC. Translation gives CASSFWEGPEQYF.

This clonotype was counted only a few times. This sequence joins TRBV7-9 and TRBJ2-7, with 7 bases that match TRBD2. Germline CDR1 and CDR2: SEHNR and FQNEAQ (reference sequence). This CDR3 has 17 amino acids. V was pared by 5 bases and J by 7 bases, with 20 bases of the junction left unmatched. CDR3 nucleotides: TGTGCCAGCAGCGCCCGGGGAGGGGATTTCCCCCTACGAGAGCAGTACTTC. Translating gives CASSARGGDFPLREQYF.

This clonotype has a count of ten or more. The rearrangement links TRBV20-1 to TRBJ2-7, with a tentative D call TRBD2 (6 bases). Trimming pared 1 base from V and 7 bases from J, leaving 11 bases between. The V gene's germline CDR1 is DFQATT and CDR2 SNEGSKA (reference sequence). The CDR3 consists of 12 residues. CDR3 sequence (DNA): TGCAGTGCTAGAGTTAGTGCGGGGGAGCAGTACTTC. It codes for CSARVSAGEQYF.

V and J are TRBV7-2 and TRBJ2-2; 7 bases line up with TRBD2. Germline V gene lookup returns CDR1 SGHTA and CDR2 FQGNSA. The ends lost 6 bases at V and 4 bases at J; junction bases unmatched: 11. This CDR3 is 16 amino acids long. The CDR3 here is CASRLSSSGSTGELFF. DNA of the CDR3: TGTGCCAGCAGGTTGTCGTCTAGCGGTTCCACCGGGGAGCTGTTTTTT.

A few counts support this clonotype. The chain carries TRBV11-1 and TRBJ2-4; 10 nucleotides match TRBD1. The CDR3 runs 16 residues. Germline CDR1 reads SGHAT; CDR2 reads FQDESV (reference sequence). V lost 3 bases and J lost 3; bases outside the gene matches: 5. CDR3 DNA sequence: TGTGCCAGCAGCTTGACAGGGGGCGCAGGCAAAAACATTCAGTACTTC. Protein product: CASSLTGGAGKNIQYF.

This clonotype was seen only a few times. The chain combines TRBV13 with TRBJ1-5; no clear D. The CDR3 loop spans 13 amino acids. Germline V CDR1 and CDR2: PRHDT, FYEKMQ (reference sequence). V gave up 5 bases and J gave up 6 bases, with 11 bases separating them. The CDR3 DNA is TGTGCCAGCAGCGCCGGTGGGAGTCAGCCCCAGCATTTT. Amino acids: CASSAGGSQPQHF.